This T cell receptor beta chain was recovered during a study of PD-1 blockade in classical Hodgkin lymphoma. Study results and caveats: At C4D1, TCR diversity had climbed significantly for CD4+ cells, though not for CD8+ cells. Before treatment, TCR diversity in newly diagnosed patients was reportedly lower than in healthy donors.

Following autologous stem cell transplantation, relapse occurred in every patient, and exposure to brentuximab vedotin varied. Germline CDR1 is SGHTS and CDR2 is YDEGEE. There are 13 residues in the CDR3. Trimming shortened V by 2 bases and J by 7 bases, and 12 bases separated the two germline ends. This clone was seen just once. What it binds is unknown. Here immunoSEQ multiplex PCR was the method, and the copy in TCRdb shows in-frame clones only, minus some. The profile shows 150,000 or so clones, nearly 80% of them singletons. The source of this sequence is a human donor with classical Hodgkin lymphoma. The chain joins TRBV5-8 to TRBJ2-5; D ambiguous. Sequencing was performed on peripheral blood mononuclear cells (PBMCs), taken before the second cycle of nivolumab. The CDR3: CASSLTAQRTQYF. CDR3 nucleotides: TGTGCCAGCAGCTTAACTGCCCAACGGACCCAGTACTTC.